This record looks at one TCR beta chain sequence and its context. This sample was included in a study of blood T cell repertoires in COVID-19. Turning to the study itself: PBMCs, B-cell-depleted T cells, or T cells provided the cDNA or gDNA that made up the material.

The germline CDR1 and CDR2 sequences are KGHSH and LQKENI. J lost 5 bases, V lost 5 bases, and 8 bases had no gene match. The CDR3 consists of 15 residues. In the original processing: Amplification from reference gene primers served as the basis for estimated nucleated cell counts. Sequencing used immunoSEQ multiplex PCR; TCRdb keeps in-frame clones, though not all of them. That table gives V, J and clone size, and the DNA gave D and trimming. The sample holds about 260,000 clones, around 80% seen once. The specimen was PBMCs or T cells enriched from blood (not recorded which). The source is a man aged 30 to 45 with acute COVID-19. This rearrangement joins TRBV18 to TRBJ2-1, with TRBD1 matching 8 bases. CDR3 sequence reads: CASSGPVGQDNEQFF. The CDR3 DNA follows: TGTGCCAGCTCAGGGCCTGTGGGACAGGACAATGAGCAGTTCTTC.